This T cell receptor (beta chain) was observed in a study of OX40 agonist ivuxolimab in advanced cancers. About the research overall: Of mixed ages from 23 to 79 and averaging 60 years, the group was roughly 85% male. Three individuals attained partial responses, comprising one hepatocellular carcinoma case and two cutaneous melanoma cases.

Generated by immunoSEQ multiplex PCR, the TCRdb table keeps only in-frame clones and is missing some. This sample has approximately 77,000 clones, with about four fifths found just once. Germline CDR1 MNHEY, CDR2 SVGAGI. The CDR3 is 15 amino acids. The V end was cut by 7 bases, the J end by 3 bases, with 15 bases between. The chain joins TRBV6-5 to TRBJ1-4, with D possibly being TRBD1 (5 bases). The TCR sequence derives from an adult with an advanced solid tumor such as melanoma, head and neck, liver or kidney cancer. Sequenced material: CD4+ or CD8+ T cells sorted from blood, taken in a trial of the OX40 agonist ivuxolimab. The CDR3 loop is CASNRAGTANEKLFF. The CDR3 DNA sequence: TGTGCCAGCAACCGAGCCGGGACGGCTAATGAAAAACTGTTTTTT.